This entry concerns a single T cell receptor beta chain. What it binds is unknown. These data originate in a study of T cell responses to AZD1222 COVID-19 vaccine. Findings and caveats of the study: Reportedly, nearly half of unique spike TCRs recognized epitopes outside B.1.351/B.1.1.7 mutations. Only after the peak T cell response were repertoires sampled.

Some clones are missing from TCRdb's copy, which holds only in-frame ones; the method was immunoSEQ multiplex PCR. The table shows approximately 180,000 clones, with 90% to 95% occurring only once. This sequence originates from an adult who received the MenACWY meningococcal vaccine as a control. Sequences were derived from peripheral blood, sampled 28 days after the second dose of the MenACWY control vaccine.

For the CDR3, the DNA is TGTGCCAGCACCTTGGGACAGGGGGTCTGGGGGACTGAAGCTTTCTTT. This encodes CASTLGQGVWGTEAFF. This chain connects TRBV2 to TRBJ1-1; TRBD1 matches 11 bases. V trimming: 7 bases; J trimming: 5 bases; junction bases outside the gene matches: 12. The CDR3 sequence is 16 residues long. The germline gives CDR1 SNHLY, CDR2 FYNNEI.